This TCR beta chain was documented in a study of metastatic and nonmetastatic thyroid tumors. Looking at the study overall: Repertoires were compared across blood and tumor or nodule tissue from malignant and benign thyroid patients. Regarding the study as a whole: Reported TCR beta diversity, measured in blood and tumor, was significantly higher for malignant thyroid tumors than for benign nodules.

Authors' methods: The study built a papillary thyroid cancer distant-metastasis classifier from CDR3 differences across clinicopathological groups. TCRdb reanalyzed the PCR reads with MiXCR. These V and J calls are TCRdb output, not the study's own analysis. Altogether fewer than 40,000 clones are present, approximately 17% being singletons, with the ten largest covering roughly 13%. Patients had received no treatment of any kind before thyroid surgery. J gave up 0 bases and V 2 bases, and 14 bases lay outside the gene matches. CDR3 length: 20 residues. Germline lookup yields CDR1 SGDLS and CDR2 YYNGEE. There are many counts of this clone. Its antigen is unidentified.

The gene calls are TRBV9 and TRBJ2-6; TRBD1 agrees at 7 bases. The sequencing input was tumor tissue. The clonotype was recovered from a female donor with papillary thyroid cancer or a benign thyroid nodule (not recorded which). Some clones in this sample may be carry-over from other donors' samples. CDR3 amino acids: CASSVSLRARGFSGANVLTF. For the CDR3, the DNA is TGTGCCAGCAGCGTCTCTCTGCGGGCCAGGGGGTTCTCTGGGGCCAACGTCCTGACTTTC.